The 13 T cell receptor beta chains presented below share a single source sample, sequenced in a study of cytomegalovirus exposure and HLA in healthy donors. The primer mix had 60 Vbeta and 13 Jbeta primers. Clones were sequenced by immunoSEQ multiplex PCR, and TCRdb holds only the in-frame ones, with some missing. This sample's clone table lists about 200,000 clones. Sequenced input: PBMCs. The receptors shown here come from a girl between 2 and 10 years old in good health and CMV-seropositive.

The rearrangement uses TRBV11-2 and TRBJ2-3; D remains unclear. V was clipped by 1 base and J by 5 bases, with 10 bases between them. This CDR3 comprises 14 residues. Germline values: CDR1 SGHAT, CDR2 FQNNGV. The CDR3: CASSLVASRDTQYF. In DNA form, the CDR3 reads TGTGCCAGCAGCTTAGTAGCTAGTAGAGATACGCAGTATTTT.

The genes are TRBV27 and TRBJ2-7; TRBD2 agrees at 7 bases. The CDR3 runs 14 residues. V dropped 6 bases and J dropped 6; count of bases not matched to a gene: 11. The V gene's germline CDR1 is MNHEY and CDR2 SMNVEV (reference sequence). CDR3 loop: CASSLREKLGEQYF. The CDR3 nucleotides are TGTGCCAGCAGCCTGCGGGAGAAACTGGGCGAGCAGTACTTC.

The chain has TRBV20-1 and TRBJ2-7, with 11 bases that match TRBD2. The CDR3 covers 11 residues. Germline loops: CDR1 DFQATT, CDR2 SNEGSKA (reference sequence). CDR3 sequence (DNA): TGCGGGGGGACTAGCGGTTACGAGCAGTACTTC. This codes for CGGTSGYEQYF.

The genes are TRBV6-1 and TRBJ1-3; maybe TRBD1 (6 bases). Germline values: CDR1 MNHNS, CDR2 SASEGT. Trimming left V 1 base short and J 3 bases short, with 10 bases between. The length of the CDR3 is 15 residues. CDR3 in DNA: TGTGCCAGCAGTGAAGGGACAGATTATGGAAACACCATATATTTT. It yields the protein CASSEGTDYGNTIYF.

The chain combines TRBV10-2 with TRBJ2-7, with 8 nucleotides matching TRBD2. The V segment lost 8 bases and the J segment 5 bases; nucleotides outside the gene matches: 14. This CDR3 region has 15 residues. From germline, CDR1 is WSHSY and CDR2 SAAADI. The CDR3 nucleotides read TGCGCCAGCTTCGGCCTAAGCGGGAGTCGGAACGAGCAGTACTTC. It encodes CASFGLSGSRNEQYF.

The rearrangement joins TRBV4-1 to TRBJ2-3; 8 nucleotides line up with TRBD2. The CDR3 has 15 residues. V shed 0 bases and J 6 bases; nucleotides not matched to a gene: 5. Germline values: CDR1 MGHRA, CDR2 YSYEKL. CDR3 nucleotides: TGCGCCAGCAGCCAAGACGGGACTAGATTCGATACGCAGTATTTT. Amino acids: CASSQDGTRFDTQYF.

The chain links TRBV2 to TRBJ1-1; TRBD1 is a possible D gene (5 bases). CDR1 SNHLY and CDR2 FYNNEI come from the germline V gene. V lost 5 bases, J lost 5 bases, and 9 bases lay in between. The CDR3 loop spans 12 amino acids. The CDR3 spells CASSTRGTEAFF. The CDR3 DNA is TGTGCCAGCAGTACCCGGGGGACTGAAGCTTTCTTT.

This chain joins TRBV28 and TRBJ2-5; 9 nucleotides line up with TRBD1. CDR1 MDHEN and CDR2 SYDVKM come from the germline V gene. Trimming at V came to 6 bases and at J to 2 bases, leaving 4 bases not matched to a gene. This CDR3 is built from 14 residues. The CDR3 DNA is TGTGCCAGCAGGGTACAGGGGGCACAAGAGACCCAGTACTTC. This encodes CASRVQGAQETQYF.

This rearrangement joins TRBV5-1 to TRBJ2-1, with 7 bases identical to TRBD2. J lost 7 bases, V lost 0 bases, and 10 bases had no gene match. In germline, CDR1 is SGHRS, CDR2 YFSETQ. CDR3 size: 16 residues. DNA of the CDR3: TGCGCCAGCAGCTTGGCCCGCGGGAGAGTCGGTAATGAGCAGTTCTTC. It yields the protein CASSLARGRVGNEQFF. Looking up the rest from reference TRBV5-1 and TRBJ2-1 gives the full variable domain: KAGVTQTPRYLIKTRGQQVTLSCSPISGHRSVSWYQQTPGQGLQFLFEYFSETQRNKGNFPGRFSGRQFSNSRSEMNVSTLELGDSALYLCASSLARGRVGNEQFFGPGTRLTVL.

The CDR3 sequence is CASSLIGTDRTEAFF. The CDR3 DNA is TGTGCCAGCAGCTTAATCGGGACAGATCGCACTGAAGCTTTCTTT. This sequence joins TRBV5-4 and TRBJ1-1; TRBD1 matches 7 bases. This CDR3 spans 15 amino acids. The V segment lost 2 bases and the J segment 4 bases; nucleotides outside the gene matches: 8. In germline, CDR1 is SGHNT, CDR2 YYREEE (reference sequence).

The J gene is TRBJ1-5, the V gene TRBV28; D unresolved. CDR3 length: 12 amino acids. V lost 7 bases and J lost 8, with 12 bases in between. The germline V gene has CDR1 MDHEN and CDR2 SYDVKM. Here the CDR3 DNA reads TGTGCCAGCACCGTACCGGGAGAGCCCCAGCATTTT. It translates to CASTVPGEPQHF.

A remark on this clone: The sample carries other DNA sequences with the same CDR3. The chain employs TRBV5-1 and TRBJ2-3, with D possibly TRBD1 on 5 matching bases. The CDR3 length is 14 residues. Trimming left V 0 bases short and J 3 bases short, with 8 bases between. Germline V CDR1 and CDR2: SGHRS, YFSETQ. The CDR3 sequence: CASSLGQPTDTQYF. The CDR3 DNA follows: TGCGCCAGCAGCTTGGGACAGCCTACAGATACGCAGTATTTT.

V and J are TRBV10-3 and TRBJ2-2, with D possibly matching TRBD2 (6 bases). Trimming stripped 7 bases from V and 3 bases from J, with 12 bases between. The CDR3 runs 14 residues. Germline-derived CDR1 and CDR2 are ENHRY and SYGVKD. The CDR3 DNA sequence: TGTGCCATCACCGGGAGTGAGGACACCGGGGAGCTGTTTTTT. Its translation: CAITGSEDTGELFF.